This TCR beta chain was identified during a study of blood T cell repertoires in COVID-19. Turning to the study itself: The cDNA or gDNA used as material had been derived from T cells, B-cell-depleted T cells, or PBMCs.

This clone was seen a few times. Repertoires were generated with immunoSEQ multiplex PCR, while TCRdb's copy carries only in-frame clones and drops some. The sample records some 220,000 clones, 65% to 90% being singletons. Germline CDR1 LNHDA, CDR2 SQIVND (reference sequence). The ends lost 4 bases at V and 5 bases at J; junction bases unmatched: 5. The CDR3 covers 15 residues. The chain recombines TRBV19 with TRBJ2-2, with 9 positions matching TRBD1. Sequencing was carried out using peripheral blood. This clonotype originated in an older woman with COVID-19, enrolled during active disease. The CDR3 DNA follows: TGTGCCAGTAGTAAGGAGACAGGGGGTACCGGGGAGCTGTTTTTT. It specifies CASSKETGGTGELFF.